The 20 T cell receptor beta chains presented below share a single source sample, sequenced in a study of shared clonotypes between healthy human individuals. CD45RO-negative, CCR7-positively selected cells formed the naive CD8 fraction, excluding terminally differentiated effector memory CD45RA+ cells. Sequenced by immunoSEQ multiplex PCR; TCRdb stores in-frame clones only, minus some. The sample includes nearly 2 million clones, around 96% seen only once; the top ten take 1% to 1.5%. The sample consisted of naive CD8+ T cells sorted from blood. All receptors come from a man between 18 and 35 years old in good health.

DNA for the CDR3: TGTGCCAGCAGCTTAGATCAGGTCGAGCAGTACTTC. Translated, it gives CASSLDQVEQYF. The chain recombines TRBV11-2 with TRBJ2-7; D is ambiguous. Germline-derived CDR1 and CDR2 are SGHAT and FQNNGV. This CDR3 spans 12 amino acids. V lost 0 bases, J lost 6 bases, and 6 bases lay in between.

The V gene is TRBV6-5, the J gene TRBJ1-4, with 7 nucleotides matching TRBD1. The germline V gene encodes CDR1 MNHEY and CDR2 SVGAGI. CDR3 length: 15 residues. J lost 10 bases, V lost 4 bases, and 12 bases had no gene match. CDR3 region: CASSWDAGGGGKLFF. The CDR3 DNA is TGTGCCAGCAGTTGGGACGCAGGGGGAGGAGGAAAACTGTTTTTT.

This sequence joins TRBV5-6 and TRBJ2-7, with D uncertain. CDR3 size: 13 residues. V was pared by 0 bases and J by 7 bases, with 11 bases between. The germline CDR1 and CDR2 sequences are SGHDT and YYEEEE. This CDR3 is CASSLEAVEEQYF. CDR3 nucleotide sequence: TGTGCCAGCAGCTTGGAGGCAGTCGAGGAGCAGTACTTC. The whole variable domain, remainder taken from reference TRBV5-6 and TRBJ2-7, is DAGVTQSPTHLIKTRGQQVTLRCSPKSGHDTVSWYQQALGQGPQFIFQYYEEEERQRGNFPDRFSGHQFPNYSSELNVNALLLGDSALYLCASSLEAVEEQYFGPGTRLTVT.

The chain uses TRBV4-1 and TRBJ2-7; TRBD1 agrees at 9 bases. The germline V gene encodes CDR1 MGHRA and CDR2 YSYEKL. Unmatched junction bases numbered 6, after V lost 4 bases and J lost 5 bases. The CDR3 is 14 amino acids. The CDR3 loop reads CASSPDRGFNEQYF. The CDR3 DNA reads as TGCGCCAGCAGCCCGGACAGGGGATTCAACGAGCAGTACTTC.

This sequence joins TRBV6-6 and TRBJ2-3; D not resolved. Trimming stripped 10 bases from V and 5 bases from J, with 13 bases between. The CDR3 is made up of 12 amino acids. Germline V gene data show CDR1 as MNHNY and CDR2 as SVGAGI (reference sequence). CDR3: CATATPLDTQYF. The CDR3 region has the DNA TGTGCCACTGCTACGCCCCTAGATACGCAGTATTTT.

V usage is TRBV5-6 and J usage is TRBJ2-5; D is uncertain. CDR3 length equals 14 residues. The germline CDR1 and CDR2 sequences are SGHDT and YYEEEE. V lost 1 base to trimming and J lost 0 bases, with 7 bases between them. CDR3 sequence reads: CASSLFPYQETQYF. Written as DNA, the CDR3 is TGTGCCAGCAGCTTGTTTCCGTACCAAGAGACCCAGTACTTC.

The chain joins TRBV6-1 to TRBJ2-2, with D possibly matching TRBD1 (5 bases). The CDR3 length is 13 residues. CDR1 is MNHNS, CDR2 SASEGT, per germline. V dropped 8 bases and J dropped 1 base, with 8 bases sitting between them. CDR3 region: CASLGQNTGELFF. The CDR3 DNA reads as TGTGCCAGCCTAGGACAGAACACCGGGGAGCTGTTTTTT.

This clone appeared once. This chain uses TRBV19 with TRBJ2-1; weak D call: TRBD2 (7 bases). CDR1 and CDR2 from the germline V gene are LNHDA and SQIVND (reference sequence). This CDR3 has 13 residues. The V gene lost 6 bases and the J gene lost 14 bases, with 20 bases spanning the gap. The CDR3 sequence: CASSHITGGHEFF. CDR3 nucleotides: TGTGCCAGTAGCCATATAACGGGGGGCCACGAGTTCTTC. The full variable domain, in which reference TRBV19 and TRBJ2-1 provide the parts outside the CDR3, is DGGITQSPKYLFRKEGQNVTLSCEQNLNHDAMYWYRQDPGQGLRLIYYSQIVNDFQKGDIAEGYSVSREKKESFPLTVTSAQKNPTAFYLCASSHITGGHEFFGPGTRLTVL.

The gene calls are TRBV19 and TRBJ1-5; no definite D call. Germline V gives CDR1 LNHDA, CDR2 SQIVND (reference sequence). Deletions cut 1 base from V and 4 bases from J, with 8 bases between. The CDR3 extends over 14 amino acids. The CDR3 reads CASSIVALNQPQHF. In nucleotides, the CDR3 is TGTGCCAGTAGTATAGTAGCCCTTAATCAGCCCCAGCATTTT.

This chain joins TRBV6-5 and TRBJ2-3; unclear D gene. The germline V and J ends were trimmed by 0 bases and 11 bases, with 21 bases remaining between them. This CDR3 comprises 16 residues. CDR1 MNHEY and CDR2 SVGAGI come from the germline V gene. CDR3 loop: CASSYSGRDLVKLQYF. The DNA for the CDR3 is TGTGCCAGCAGTTACTCGGGTCGTGACCTAGTGAAATTGCAGTATTTT.

This sequence joins TRBV7-9 and TRBJ2-7; D is possibly TRBD1 (6 bases). This CDR3 is built from 13 residues. V lost 5 bases, J lost 3 bases, and 11 bases lay in between. CDR1 is SEHNR, CDR2 FQNEAQ, per germline (reference sequence). The CDR3: CASSLGTRYEQYF. The CDR3 DNA is TGTGCCAGCAGCCTCGGGACACGCTACGAGCAGTACTTC.

The chain couples TRBV6-1 to TRBJ2-4; D might be TRBD2 (5 bases). The CDR3 loop spans 13 amino acids. Germline values: CDR1 MNHNS, CDR2 SASEGT. The CDR3 DNA reads as TGTGCGGTGTCCGGGGTAGCCAAAAACATTCAGTACTTC. It yields the protein CAVSGVAKNIQYF.

This sequence joins TRBV7-9 and TRBJ1-1; D gene uncertain. This CDR3 spans 15 amino acids. Germline CDR1 reads SEHNR; CDR2 reads FQNEAQ (reference sequence). Trimming removed 5 bases from V and 0 bases from J, with 13 bases in between. The CDR3 loop is CASSQSTSMNTEAFF. CDR3 sequence (DNA): TGTGCCAGCAGCCAGAGTACCTCCATGAACACTGAAGCTTTCTTT. The whole variable domain, remainder taken from reference TRBV7-9 and TRBJ1-1, is DTGVSQNPRHKITKRGQNVTFRCDPISEHNRLYWYRQTLGQGPEFLTYFQNEAQLEKSRLLSDRFSAERPKGSFSTLEIQRTEQGDSAMYLCASSQSTSMNTEAFFGQGTRLTVV.

V gene TRBV7-9 combines with J gene TRBJ2-3, with 9 positions matching TRBD1. V lost 3 bases, J lost 1 base, and 2 bases stayed unmatched. The CDR3 extends over 15 amino acids. Germline values: CDR1 SEHNR, CDR2 FQNEAQ (reference sequence). CDR3 bases: TGTGCCAGCAGCTTTACAGGGGGCGGCACAGATACGCAGTATTTT. This translates into CASSFTGGGTDTQYF.

This clone was observed a single time. The gene calls are TRBV7-3 and TRBJ2-2; D call uncertain. CDR3 size: 13 residues. The germline CDR1 and CDR2 sequences are SGHTA and FQGTGA. The V end lost 5 bases, the J end lost 3 bases, and 7 bases lay between the germline ends. As DNA, the CDR3 is TGTGCCAGCAGCCCCCTGGACACCGGGGAGCTGTTTTTT. It yields the protein CASSPLDTGELFF.

J is TRBJ2-3 and V is TRBV9; no reliable D call. This CDR3 has 14 residues. Trimming removed 6 bases at V and 2 bases at J, with 13 bases between. Germline V gives CDR1 SGDLS, CDR2 YYNGEE. The CDR3 DNA reads as TGTGCCAGCAACCCGCTCGGGTTCACAGATACGCAGTATTTT. Its translation is CASNPLGFTDTQYF.

The chain has TRBV28 and TRBJ1-2; 12 positions match TRBD1. V shed 5 bases, J shed 8 bases, and the junction held 3 bases outside the gene matches. Germline V gene sequence: CDR1 MDHEN, CDR2 SYDVKM. The CDR3 is 13 residues long. The CDR3 is CASSLGTGGGYTF. The DNA of the CDR3 is TGTGCCAGCAGTCTCGGGACAGGGGGCGGCTACACCTTC.

This sequence joins TRBV11-3 and TRBJ2-5; 7 positions agree with TRBD1. Germline V gives CDR1 SGHNT, CDR2 YENEEA. The CDR3 runs to 15 residues. The V and J ends lost 1 base and 1 base, in that order; junction bases with no gene match: 3. The CDR3 region is CASSLGAGGQETQYF. The CDR3 region has the DNA TGTGCCAGCAGCTTAGGGGCAGGGGGCCAAGAGACCCAGTACTTC.

The chain is built from TRBV6-1 and TRBJ2-4, with D perhaps matching TRBD1 (6 bases). CDR1 MNHNS and CDR2 SASEGT come from the germline V gene. The CDR3 contains 16 residues. With 1 base removed from V and 8 bases from J, the gap between germline ends came to 18 bases. The CDR3 loop reads CASSEVGTSYGDIQYF. CDR3 coding DNA: TGTGCCAGCAGTGAAGTTGGGACATCGTACGGGGACATTCAGTACTTC.

The chain links TRBV5-1 to TRBJ1-2; 11 bases are a match to TRBD1. V shed 3 bases, J shed 6 bases, and the junction held 7 bases outside the gene matches. Looked up from germline, CDR1 is SGHRS and CDR2 is YFSETQ. This CDR3 comprises 15 residues. Written as DNA, the CDR3 is TGCGCCAGCAGCTCATGGACAGGGGGCGCGGATGGCTACACCTTC. It codes for CASSSWTGGADGYTF. Supplemented by reference TRBV5-1 and TRBJ1-2, the full variable domain reads KAGVTQTPRYLIKTRGQQVTLSCSPISGHRSVSWYQQTPGQGLQFLFEYFSETQRNKGNFPGRFSGRQFSNSRSEMNVSTLELGDSALYLCASSSWTGGADGYTFGSGTRLTVV.